This is a list of T cell receptor beta chains from one sample in a study of T cell responses to AZD1222 COVID-19 vaccine. Generated by immunoSEQ multiplex PCR, the TCRdb table keeps only in-frame clones and is missing some. Of some 200,000 clones in the sample, more than 85% are singletons; the top ten hold approximately 1.6%. The sample in question was peripheral blood, obtained 28 days after the second AZD1222 dose. All receptors come from an adult who received the AZD1222 COVID-19 vaccine. Both conserved end residues are part of each CDR3. Each record gives: D gene, J gene, clone size, V gene, CDR3 protein, CDR3 DNA. D genes are given only for firm matches. Some rows mark clone size as missing; the rest say once, few, many or name a class of expanded clone.

D gene: TRBD1
J gene: TRBJ1-6
clone size: NA
V gene: TRBV5-1
CDR3 protein: CASSLGQGESPLHF
CDR3 DNA: TGCGCCAGCAGCTTGGGTCAGGGGGAGTCACCCCTCCACTTT

D gene: NA
J gene: TRBJ2-7
clone size: NA
V gene: TRBV6-5
CDR3 protein: CASSPAGLRYEQYF
CDR3 DNA: TGTGCCAGCAGTCCGGCGGGACTCCGCTACGAGCAGTACTTC

D gene: NA
J gene: TRBJ2-1
clone size: once
V gene: TRBV27
CDR3 protein: CASSPSDSSYNEQFF
CDR3 DNA: TGTGCCAGCAGTCCTAGCGATAGCTCCTACAATGAGCAGTTCTTC

D gene: TRBD1
J gene: TRBJ1-1
clone size: NA
V gene: TRBV6-5
CDR3 protein: CASSFGTVRTEAFF
CDR3 DNA: TGTGCCAGCAGTTTCGGGACAGTGAGAACTGAAGCTTTCTTT

D gene: NA
J gene: TRBJ2-4
clone size: NA
V gene: TRBV7-8
CDR3 protein: CASSLFPLGTQVAKNIQYF
CDR3 DNA: TGTGCCAGCAGCTTATTCCCTCTCGGGACACAGGTAGCCAAAAACATTCAGTACTTC

D gene: NA
J gene: TRBJ2-7
clone size: NA
V gene: TRBV2
CDR3 protein: CASSGVRVSYEQYF
CDR3 DNA: TGTGCCAGCAGTGGGGTCAGGGTCTCCTACGAGCAGTACTTC

D gene: TRBD1
J gene: TRBJ2-7
clone size: few
V gene: TRBV5-4
CDR3 protein: CASSPGQGDYEQYF
CDR3 DNA: TGTGCCAGCAGCCCGGGACAGGGGGACTACGAGCAGTACTTC

D gene: NA
J gene: TRBJ2-7
clone size: NA
V gene: TRBV4-1
CDR3 protein: CASSQVDSRGYEQYF
CDR3 DNA: TGCGCCAGCAGCCAAGTTGATAGCCGGGGGTACGAGCAGTACTTC

D gene: NA
J gene: TRBJ1-5
clone size: once
V gene: TRBV7-9
CDR3 protein: CASSPGPDQPQHF
CDR3 DNA: TGTGCCAGCAGCCCCGGTCCGGATCAGCCCCAGCATTTT

D gene: NA
J gene: TRBJ2-5
clone size: NA
V gene: TRBV18
CDR3 protein: CASSPQETQYF
CDR3 DNA: TGTGCCAGCTCACCACAGGAGACCCAGTACTTC

D gene: TRBD2
J gene: TRBJ2-1
clone size: once
V gene: TRBV11-1
CDR3 protein: CASSTTTSGRFNEQFF
CDR3 DNA: TGTGCCAGCAGCACCACCACTAGCGGGAGGTTCAATGAGCAGTTCTTC

D gene: NA
J gene: TRBJ1-1
clone size: NA
V gene: TRBV19
CDR3 protein: CASSEGGNTEAFF
CDR3 DNA: TGTGCCAGTAGTGAGGGGGGGAACACTGAAGCTTTCTTT

D gene: NA
J gene: TRBJ2-7
clone size: NA
V gene: TRBV5-1
CDR3 protein: CASSLATHSYEQYF
CDR3 DNA: TGCGCCAGCAGCTTGGCCACACACTCCTACGAGCAGTACTTC

D gene: NA
J gene: TRBJ1-1
clone size: NA
V gene: TRBV6-5
CDR3 protein: CASRPPGPNTEAFF
CDR3 DNA: TGTGCCAGCCGTCCGCCGGGACCTAACACTGAAGCTTTCTTT

D gene: NA
J gene: TRBJ1-5
clone size: NA
V gene: TRBV4-3
CDR3 protein: CASSQDRPSPQHF
CDR3 DNA: TGCGCCAGCAGCCAAGACAGGCCCTCGCCCCAGCATTTT

D gene: TRBD1
J gene: TRBJ1-5
clone size: NA
V gene: TRBV19
CDR3 protein: CASSFGTGQPQHF
CDR3 DNA: TGTGCCAGTAGTTTCGGGACAGGGCAGCCCCAGCATTTT

D gene: NA
J gene: TRBJ2-3
clone size: once
V gene: TRBV3-1/TRBV3-2
CDR3 protein: CASSQESHGGSQYF
CDR3 DNA: TGTGCCAGCAGCCAAGAATCCCATGGAGGGTCGCAGTATTTT

D gene: NA
J gene: TRBJ1-4
clone size: NA
V gene: TRBV19
CDR3 protein: CASNGRRREKLFF
CDR3 DNA: TGTGCCAGTAATGGCCGTAGGCGTGAAAAACTGTTTTTT

D gene: TRBD1
J gene: TRBJ2-2
clone size: NA
V gene: TRBV5-4
CDR3 protein: CASSLGTGSSAGELFF
CDR3 DNA: TGTGCCAGCAGCTTGGGGACAGGGAGTAGCGCCGGGGAGCTGTTTTTT

D gene: TRBD1
J gene: TRBJ1-2
clone size: NA
V gene: TRBV27
CDR3 protein: CASSSRTGYYGYTF
CDR3 DNA: TGTGCCAGCAGTTCCCGGACAGGGTACTATGGCTACACCTTC

D gene: NA
J gene: TRBJ2-5
clone size: NA
V gene: TRBV6-5
CDR3 protein: CASRLDPQYTQYF
CDR3 DNA: TGTGCCAGCCGACTAGACCCCCAATATACCCAGTACTTC

D gene: NA
J gene: TRBJ1-1
clone size: NA
V gene: TRBV19
CDR3 protein: CATRWWLDTEAFF
CDR3 DNA: TGTGCCACCCGGTGGTGGCTGGACACTGAAGCTTTCTTT

D gene: NA
J gene: TRBJ2-7
clone size: NA
V gene: TRBV19
CDR3 protein: CASSQGYLYEQYF
CDR3 DNA: TGTGCCAGTAGCCAGGGGTATTTGTACGAGCAGTACTTC

D gene: TRBD1
J gene: TRBJ1-3
clone size: NA
V gene: TRBV14
CDR3 protein: CASSHLTGVSGNTIYF
CDR3 DNA: TGTGCCAGCAGCCACCTGACAGGGGTCTCTGGAAACACCATATATTTT

D gene: TRBD1
J gene: TRBJ1-5
clone size: NA
V gene: TRBV6-1
CDR3 protein: CASSGGTGFSNQPQHF
CDR3 DNA: TGTGCCAGCAGTGGGGGGACAGGCTTTAGCAATCAGCCCCAGCATTTT

D gene: NA
J gene: TRBJ2-1
clone size: NA
V gene: TRBV5-1
CDR3 protein: CASSFGEAYNEQFF
CDR3 DNA: TGCGCCAGCAGCTTCGGGGAGGCCTACAATGAGCAGTTCTTC

D gene: TRBD1
J gene: TRBJ2-3
clone size: NA
V gene: TRBV27
CDR3 protein: CASRRQGGSTDTQYF
CDR3 DNA: TGTGCCAGCAGGAGACAGGGCGGTAGCACAGATACGCAGTATTTT

D gene: TRBD1
J gene: TRBJ2-7
clone size: NA
V gene: TRBV5-6
CDR3 protein: CASSLRQGMVRTYEQYF
CDR3 DNA: TGTGCCAGCAGCCTCCGACAGGGGATGGTACGCACCTACGAGCAGTACTTC

D gene: NA
J gene: TRBJ1-2
clone size: NA
V gene: TRBV7-2
CDR3 protein: CASSSGGAQGRGYTF
CDR3 DNA: TGTGCCAGCAGCTCGGGGGGAGCACAGGGAAGGGGCTACACCTTC

D gene: TRBD1
J gene: TRBJ1-2
clone size: NA
V gene: TRBV25-1
CDR3 protein: CASSEYRTGDYGYTF
CDR3 DNA: TGTGCCAGCAGTGAATACCGGACAGGGGACTATGGCTACACCTTC

D gene: NA
J gene: TRBJ1-2
clone size: few
V gene: TRBV11-2
CDR3 protein: CASSSDFRIGYTF
CDR3 DNA: TGTGCCAGCAGCTCGGATTTCCGGATTGGCTACACCTTC

D gene: NA
J gene: TRBJ2-3
clone size: few
V gene: TRBV4-1
CDR3 protein: CASSSRGASTDTQYF
CDR3 DNA: TGCGCCAGCAGCTCACGAGGAGCCTCCACAGATACGCAGTATTTT

D gene: TRBD2
J gene: TRBJ2-3
clone size: NA
V gene: TRBV5-1
CDR3 protein: CASSFGAGGQLDTQYF
CDR3 DNA: TGCGCCAGCAGCTTTGGAGCGGGGGGGCAGTTAGATACGCAGTATTTT

D gene: NA
J gene: TRBJ1-2
clone size: NA
V gene: TRBV6-6
CDR3 protein: CAARGNYGYTF
CDR3 DNA: TGTGCCGCTCGAGGGAACTATGGCTACACCTTC

D gene: NA
J gene: TRBJ2-1
clone size: NA
V gene: TRBV2
CDR3 protein: CASSNRERNEQFF
CDR3 DNA: TGTGCCAGCAGTAACAGGGAGCGCAATGAGCAGTTCTTC

D gene: NA
J gene: TRBJ1-1
clone size: few
V gene: TRBV3-1/TRBV3-2
CDR3 protein: CASSQVEGRGTEAFF
CDR3 DNA: TGTGCCAGCAGCCAAGTAGAAGGGCGGGGCACTGAAGCTTTCTTT

D gene: NA
J gene: TRBJ2-2
clone size: NA
V gene: TRBV19
CDR3 protein: CASSRSGPPGELFF
CDR3 DNA: TGTGCCAGTAGTCGATCGGGTCCGCCCGGGGAGCTGTTTTTT

D gene: NA
J gene: TRBJ2-1
clone size: NA
V gene: TRBV4-2
CDR3 protein: CASSQEGGSHNEQFF
CDR3 DNA: TGTGCCAGCAGCCAAGAGGGGGGCTCTCACAATGAGCAGTTCTTC

D gene: NA
J gene: TRBJ1-6
clone size: NA
V gene: TRBV25-1
CDR3 protein: CASGDTSGSPLHF
CDR3 DNA: TGTGCTTCTGGAGACACATCCGGTTCACCCCTCCACTTT

D gene: NA
J gene: TRBJ2-7
clone size: NA
V gene: TRBV6-2/TRBV6-3
CDR3 protein: CASSYSGTVAYEQYF
CDR3 DNA: TGTGCCAGCAGTTACTCCGGGACTGTCGCCTACGAGCAGTACTTC

D gene: NA
J gene: TRBJ1-1
clone size: NA
V gene: TRBV18
CDR3 protein: CASSPIEWNTEAFF
CDR3 DNA: TGTGCCAGCTCACCAATAGAGTGGAACACTGAAGCTTTCTTT

D gene: NA
J gene: TRBJ1-5
clone size: NA
V gene: TRBV6-5
CDR3 protein: CASRPRISNQPQHF
CDR3 DNA: TGTGCCAGCAGACCTAGGATTAGCAATCAGCCCCAGCATTTT

D gene: NA
J gene: TRBJ2-2
clone size: NA
V gene: TRBV21-1
CDR3 protein: CATLLGWTGELFF
CDR3 DNA: TGTGCCACCCTGCTAGGGTGGACCGGGGAGCTGTTTTTT